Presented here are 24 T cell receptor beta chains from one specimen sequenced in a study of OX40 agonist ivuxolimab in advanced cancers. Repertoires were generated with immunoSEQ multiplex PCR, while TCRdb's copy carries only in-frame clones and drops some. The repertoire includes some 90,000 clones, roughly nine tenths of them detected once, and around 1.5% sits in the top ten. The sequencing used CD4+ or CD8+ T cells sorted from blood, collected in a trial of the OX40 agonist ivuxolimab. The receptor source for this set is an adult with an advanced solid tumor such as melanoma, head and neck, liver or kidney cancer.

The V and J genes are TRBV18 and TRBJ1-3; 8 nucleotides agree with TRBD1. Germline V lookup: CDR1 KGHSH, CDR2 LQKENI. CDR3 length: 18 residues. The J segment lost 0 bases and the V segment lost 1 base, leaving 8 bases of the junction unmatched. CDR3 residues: CASSPLGGQGISGNTIYF. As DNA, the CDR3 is TGTGCCAGCTCACCACTCGGAGGACAGGGAATCTCTGGAAACACCATATATTTT.

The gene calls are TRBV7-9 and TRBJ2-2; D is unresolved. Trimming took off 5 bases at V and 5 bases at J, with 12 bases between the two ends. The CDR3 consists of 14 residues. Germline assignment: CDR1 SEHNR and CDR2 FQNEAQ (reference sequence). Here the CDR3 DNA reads TGTGCCAGCAGCCGGACCCTCGGGACCGGGGAGCTGTTTTTT. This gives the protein CASSRTLGTGELFF.

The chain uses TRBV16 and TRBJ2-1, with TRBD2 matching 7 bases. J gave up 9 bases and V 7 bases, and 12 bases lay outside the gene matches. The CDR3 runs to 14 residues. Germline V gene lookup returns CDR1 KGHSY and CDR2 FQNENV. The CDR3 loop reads CASTAGVWVTEQFF. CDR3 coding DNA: TGTGCCAGCACTGCGGGAGTATGGGTTACTGAGCAGTTCTTC.

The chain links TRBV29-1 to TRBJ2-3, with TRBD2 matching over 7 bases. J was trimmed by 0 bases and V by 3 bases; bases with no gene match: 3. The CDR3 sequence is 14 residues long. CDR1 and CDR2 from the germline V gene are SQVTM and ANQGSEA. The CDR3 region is CSVDGLGSTDTQYF. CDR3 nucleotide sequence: TGCAGCGTTGACGGACTAGGAAGCACAGATACGCAGTATTTT.

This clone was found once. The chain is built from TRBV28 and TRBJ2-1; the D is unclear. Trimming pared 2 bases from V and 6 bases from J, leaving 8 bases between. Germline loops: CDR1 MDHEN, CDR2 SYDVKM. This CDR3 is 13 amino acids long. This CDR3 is CASSLVSPNEQFF. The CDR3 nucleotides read TGTGCCAGCAGTTTAGTGAGCCCCAATGAGCAGTTCTTC.

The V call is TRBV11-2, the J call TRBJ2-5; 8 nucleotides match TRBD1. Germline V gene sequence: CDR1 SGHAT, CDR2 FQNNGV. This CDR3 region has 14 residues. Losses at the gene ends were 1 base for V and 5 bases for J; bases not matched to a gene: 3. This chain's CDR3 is CASSLGTGWETQYF. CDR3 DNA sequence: TGTGCCAGCAGCTTAGGGACAGGGTGGGAGACCCAGTACTTC.

The CDR3 DNA sequence: TGTGCCTGGAGTCCCCCCCGGACAGCTAACACCGGGGAGCTGTTTTTT. As protein: CAWSPPRTANTGELFF. The V call is TRBV30, the J call TRBJ2-2; D might be TRBD1 (6 bases). V lost 2 bases and J 2 bases, leaving 15 bases between the germline ends. The CDR3 length is 16 residues. Germline V lookup: CDR1 GTSNPN, CDR2 SVGIG (reference sequence).

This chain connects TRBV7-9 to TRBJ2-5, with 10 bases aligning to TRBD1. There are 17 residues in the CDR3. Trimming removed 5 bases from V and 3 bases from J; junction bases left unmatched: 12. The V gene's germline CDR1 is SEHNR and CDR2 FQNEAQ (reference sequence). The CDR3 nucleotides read TGTGCCAGCAGCCCCGGGACAGGGGTGCATGGGGAAGAGACCCAGTACTTC. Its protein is CASSPGTGVHGEETQYF.

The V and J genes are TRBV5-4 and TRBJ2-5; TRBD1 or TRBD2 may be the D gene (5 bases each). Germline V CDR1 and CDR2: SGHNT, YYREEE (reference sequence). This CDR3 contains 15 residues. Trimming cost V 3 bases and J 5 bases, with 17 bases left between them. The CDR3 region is CASSSGRVWGETQYF. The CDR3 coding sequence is TGTGCCAGCAGCTCTGGTAGGGTTTGGGGGGAGACCCAGTACTTC.

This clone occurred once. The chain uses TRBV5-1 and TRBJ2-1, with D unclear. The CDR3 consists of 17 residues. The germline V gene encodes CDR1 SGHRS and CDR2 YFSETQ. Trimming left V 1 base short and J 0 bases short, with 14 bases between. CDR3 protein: CASSLPGSLSSYNEQFF. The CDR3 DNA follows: TGCGCCAGCAGCTTGCCGGGCAGCCTAAGCTCCTACAATGAGCAGTTCTTC. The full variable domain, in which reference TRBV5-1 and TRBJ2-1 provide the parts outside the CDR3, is KAGVTQTPRYLIKTRGQQVTLSCSPISGHRSVSWYQQTPGQGLQFLFEYFSETQRNKGNFPGRFSGRQFSNSRSEMNVSTLELGDSALYLCASSLPGSLSSYNEQFFGPGTRLTVL.

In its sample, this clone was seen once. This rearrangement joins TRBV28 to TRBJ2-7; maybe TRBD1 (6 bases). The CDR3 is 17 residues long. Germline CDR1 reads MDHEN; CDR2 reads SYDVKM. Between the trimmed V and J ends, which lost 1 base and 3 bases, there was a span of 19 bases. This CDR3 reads CASSLFRWSGDNYEQYF. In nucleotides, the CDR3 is TGTGCCAGCAGTTTATTCAGGTGGTCAGGGGATAACTACGAGCAGTACTTC.

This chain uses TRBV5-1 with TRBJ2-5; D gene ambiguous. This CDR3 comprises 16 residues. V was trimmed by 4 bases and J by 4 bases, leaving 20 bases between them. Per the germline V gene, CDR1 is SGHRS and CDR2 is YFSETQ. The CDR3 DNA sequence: TGCGCCAGCAGCCCTATGGGGTCCCTCTTGAGAGAGACCCAGTACTTC. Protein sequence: CASSPMGSLLRETQYF.

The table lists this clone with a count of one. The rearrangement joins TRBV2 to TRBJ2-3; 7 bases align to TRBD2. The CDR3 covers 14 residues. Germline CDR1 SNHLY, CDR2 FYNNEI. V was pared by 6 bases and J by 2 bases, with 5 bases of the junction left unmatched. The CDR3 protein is CASRGGAITDTQYF. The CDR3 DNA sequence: TGTGCCAGCAGGGGAGGGGCAATCACAGATACGCAGTATTTT.

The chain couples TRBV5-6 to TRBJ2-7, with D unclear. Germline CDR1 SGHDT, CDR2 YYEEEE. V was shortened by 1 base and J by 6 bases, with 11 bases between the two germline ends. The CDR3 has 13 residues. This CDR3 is CASSLNSIGEQYF. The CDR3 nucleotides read TGTGCCAGCAGCTTGAACAGTATCGGCGAGCAGTACTTC.

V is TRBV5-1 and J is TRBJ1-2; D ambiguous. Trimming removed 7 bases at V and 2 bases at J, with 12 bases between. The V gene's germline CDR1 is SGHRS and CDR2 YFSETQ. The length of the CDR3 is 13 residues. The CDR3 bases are TGCGCCAGCTCAGAGGAACGGAACTATGGCTACACCTTC. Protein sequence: CASSEERNYGYTF.

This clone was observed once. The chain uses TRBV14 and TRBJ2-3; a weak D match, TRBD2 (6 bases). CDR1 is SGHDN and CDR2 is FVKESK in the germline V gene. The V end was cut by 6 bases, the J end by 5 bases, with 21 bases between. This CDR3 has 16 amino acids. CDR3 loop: CASSQHTGSGVDTQYF. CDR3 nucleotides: TGTGCCAGCAGTCAACACACCGGATCGGGGGTAGATACGCAGTATTTT.

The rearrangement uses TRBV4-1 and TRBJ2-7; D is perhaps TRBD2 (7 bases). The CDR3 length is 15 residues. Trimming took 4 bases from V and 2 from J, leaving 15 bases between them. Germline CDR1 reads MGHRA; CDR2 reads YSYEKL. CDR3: CASSLLGGEAYEQYF. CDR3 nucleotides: TGCGCCAGCAGCCTACTAGGGGGGGAGGCCTACGAGCAGTACTTC.

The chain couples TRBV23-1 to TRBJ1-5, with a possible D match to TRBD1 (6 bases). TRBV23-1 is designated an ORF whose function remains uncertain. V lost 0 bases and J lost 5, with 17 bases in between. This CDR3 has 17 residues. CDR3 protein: CASSQSRPGVLYQPQHF. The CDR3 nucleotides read TGCGCCAGCAGTCAATCAAGGCCAGGGGTACTTTATCAGCCCCAGCATTTT.

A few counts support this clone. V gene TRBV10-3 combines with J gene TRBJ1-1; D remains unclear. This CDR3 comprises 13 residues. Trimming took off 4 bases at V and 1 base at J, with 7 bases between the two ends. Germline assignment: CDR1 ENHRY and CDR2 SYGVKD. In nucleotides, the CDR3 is TGTGCCATCAGTGCATCAGGGAACACTGAAGCTTTCTTT. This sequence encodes CAISASGNTEAFF.

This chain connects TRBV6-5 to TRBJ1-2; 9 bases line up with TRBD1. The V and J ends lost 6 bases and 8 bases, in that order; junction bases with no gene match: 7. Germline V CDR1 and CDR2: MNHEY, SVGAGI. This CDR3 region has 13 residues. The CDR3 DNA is TGTGCCAGCAGCCCCGGGACAGGGACCGGCTACACCTTC. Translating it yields CASSPGTGTGYTF.

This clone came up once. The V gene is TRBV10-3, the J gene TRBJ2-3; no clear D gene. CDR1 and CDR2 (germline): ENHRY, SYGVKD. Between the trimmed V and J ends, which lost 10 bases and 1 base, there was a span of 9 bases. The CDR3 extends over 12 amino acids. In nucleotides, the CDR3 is TGTGCCACTTACGGTGGCACAGATACGCAGTATTTT. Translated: CATYGGTDTQYF.

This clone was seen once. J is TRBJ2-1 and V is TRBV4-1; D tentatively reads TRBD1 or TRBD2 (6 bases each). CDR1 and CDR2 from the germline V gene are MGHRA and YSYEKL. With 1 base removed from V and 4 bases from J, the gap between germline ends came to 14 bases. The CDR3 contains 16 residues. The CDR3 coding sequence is TGCGCCAGCAGCCAAGTTGACGGGGGCCGGTACAATGAGCAGTTCTTC. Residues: CASSQVDGGRYNEQFF.

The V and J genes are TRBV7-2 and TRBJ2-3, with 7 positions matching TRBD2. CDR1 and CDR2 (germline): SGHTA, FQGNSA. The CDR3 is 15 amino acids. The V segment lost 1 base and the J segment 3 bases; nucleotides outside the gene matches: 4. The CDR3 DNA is TGTGCCAGCAGCTTAGTCGCTAGCGGAACAGATACGCAGTATTTT. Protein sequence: CASSLVASGTDTQYF.

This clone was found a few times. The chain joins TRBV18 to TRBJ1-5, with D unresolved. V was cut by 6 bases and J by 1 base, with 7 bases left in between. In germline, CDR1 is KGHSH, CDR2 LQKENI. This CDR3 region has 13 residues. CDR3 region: CASSTESNQPQHF. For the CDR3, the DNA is TGTGCCAGCTCTACAGAGAGCAATCAGCCCCAGCATTTT.